This TCR beta chain was retrieved from a study of T cell changes during pregnancy in multiple sclerosis (dated by TCRdb to between 2018 and 2021). Broadly, across the study: In women with multiple sclerosis, the researchers looked at how the T cell repertoire shifted as pregnancy progressed.

Sequences MDHEN (CDR1) and SYDVKM (CDR2) are obtained from the germline V gene. From the cysteine up to the phenylalanine, the CDR3 has a length of 16 residues. Only CDR3 DNA remains: 48 bases, in frame from the first base. V was cut back by 2 bases and J by 2 bases, leaving a gap of 13 bases between them. For this clone: This clone's antigen is unknown. No quality values exist for individual bases; no much larger clone is one base distant.

The protocol used for the library was the immunoSEQ multiplex PCR assay. Not all clones reach the TCRdb copy of this immuneACCESS table, which keeps in-frame sequences only. Checked studies attribute under half of the gap to unresolved V genes and leave the rest unexplained. In all, the sample holds about 100,000 clones, and around 92% of those were seen once. Of the sample, around 0.96% falls within the top ten clones. Here the sequenced sample was peripheral blood, taken before pregnancy. The sequence was collected from a female donor with multiple sclerosis, enrolled in a pregnancy study. Here the chain combines TRBV28 and TRBJ1-5; no D gene call is confident. The CDR3: CASSLLRNVGNQPQHF. In nucleotide form, the sequence is TGTGCCAGCAGTTTACTGAGGAATGTCGGCAATCAGCCCCAGCATTTT.